This passage covers 22 T cell receptor beta chains from one sample sequenced in a study of blood T cell repertoires in COVID-19. Data came from immunoSEQ multiplex PCR; TCRdb stores just in-frame clones and leaves some out. The repertoire consists of around 63,000 clones, with 86% occurring once and the leading ten covering 1% to 1.5%. The specimen was peripheral blood. The receptor set was obtained from a woman older than 75 with acute or convalescent COVID-19.

The V and J genes are TRBV11-2 and TRBJ2-7; D is possibly TRBD2 (7 bases). Trimming shortened V by 4 bases and J by 0 bases, and 13 bases separated the two germline ends. The germline gives CDR1 SGHAT, CDR2 FQNNGV. CDR3 length: 15 amino acids. Written as DNA, the CDR3 is TGTGCCAGCAGCTGGGGGGCTAGCGGCTCCTACGAGCAGTACTTC. Its protein is CASSWGASGSYEQYF.

This clone was found once. The gene calls are TRBV11-2 and TRBJ1-2; 9 nucleotides match TRBD1. Losses at the gene ends were 4 bases for V and 8 bases for J; bases not matched to a gene: 14. This CDR3 has 16 amino acids. Germline V gene sequence: CDR1 SGHAT, CDR2 FQNNGV. The CDR3 reads CASSSLRLDRGGGYTF. The CDR3 DNA follows: TGTGCCAGCAGCTCCCTTCGGTTGGACAGGGGAGGCGGCTACACCTTC.

The genes are TRBV4-3 and TRBJ1-2; no firm D call. This CDR3 region has 15 residues. In germline, CDR1 is LGHNA, CDR2 YSLEER. V lost 2 bases to trimming and J lost 3 bases, with 13 bases between them. The CDR3, as DNA: TGCGCCAGCAGCCAAAATTCCGAGGGATACTATGGCTACACCTTC. It specifies CASSQNSEGYYGYTF.

This clone was detected only a few times. This chain joins TRBV19 and TRBJ2-3; TRBD1 matches 7 bases. The CDR3 sequence is 17 residues long. The V and J ends lost 1 base and 1 base, in that order; junction bases with no gene match: 8. The germline V gene encodes CDR1 LNHDA and CDR2 SQIVND (reference sequence). The DNA of the CDR3 is TGTGCCAGTAGTATAGGCACCGGGACAGCCGGCACAGATACGCAGTATTTT. It encodes CASSIGTGTAGTDTQYF.

The V and J genes are TRBV3-1 (or the pseudogene TRBV3-2) and TRBJ2-7, with 7 bases identical to TRBD2. The junction had 6 bases not matched to a gene; V was cut back by 4 bases and J by 0 bases. CDR1 is LGHDT, CDR2 YNNKEL, per germline (reference sequence). This CDR3 has 15 residues. The CDR3 loop reads CASSRGGESSYEQYF. The CDR3 DNA is TGTGCCAGCAGCCGGGGGGGGGAAAGCTCCTACGAGCAGTACTTC.

This chain links TRBV12-3 or TRBV12-4 with TRBJ1-2, with a weak D call TRBD1 (5 bases). V was shortened by 9 bases and J by 0 bases, with 8 bases between the two germline ends. The CDR3 runs to 12 residues. CDR3 sequence (DNA): TGTGCCAGTTCAGGGACTAACTATGGCTACACCTTC. Encoded protein: CASSGTNYGYTF.

The chain has TRBV10-1 and TRBJ2-5, with 7 bases fitting TRBD2. This CDR3 has 14 residues. Germline V gives CDR1 WNHNN, CDR2 SYGVQD (reference sequence). Germline trimming cut 9 bases from V and 4 bases from J; bases unmatched to any gene: 11. CDR3 sequence (DNA): TGCGCCAGGGGGGGGGAGAAAAATCGAGAGACCCAGTACTTC. Translation gives CARGGEKNRETQYF.

The chain is built from TRBV13 and TRBJ2-1, with TRBD2 identical over 10 bases. This CDR3 has 13 amino acids. Germline V gives CDR1 PRHDT, CDR2 FYEKMQ (reference sequence). Trimming removed 1 base from V and 15 bases from J; junction bases left unmatched: 6. CDR3: CASSLERAGGLFF. CDR3 bases: TGTGCCAGCAGCTTAGAACGAGCGGGAGGGCTGTTCTTC.

The chain links TRBV18 to TRBJ1-1; D remains ambiguous. Germline V gene data show CDR1 as KGHSH and CDR2 as LQKENI. The CDR3 is 13 amino acids. Trimming took off 6 bases at V and 3 bases at J, with 11 bases between the two ends. The CDR3: CASSDGVDTEAFF. As DNA, the CDR3 is TGTGCCAGCTCCGACGGGGTAGACACTGAAGCTTTCTTT.

The chain links TRBV4-2 to TRBJ1-2, with 11 bases aligning to TRBD1. The J segment lost 6 bases and the V segment lost 0 bases, leaving 0 bases of the junction unmatched. CDR3 length: 14 residues. The germline CDR1 and CDR2 sequences are LGHNA and YNFKEQ. The DNA of the CDR3 is TGTGCCAGCAGCCAAGAGGGACAGGGGGATGGCTACACCTTC. This gives the protein CASSQEGQGDGYTF.

This CDR3 is CASRRQQGAGELFF. CDR3 sequence (DNA): TGTGCCAGTAGAAGACAACAGGGAGCCGGGGAGCTGTTTTTT. This chain joins TRBV19 and TRBJ2-2; D might be TRBD1 (6 bases). Germline V lookup: CDR1 LNHDA, CDR2 SQIVND (reference sequence). The CDR3 is 14 amino acids. V was shortened by 6 bases and J by 6 bases, with 14 bases between the two germline ends.

This sequence joins TRBV18 and TRBJ1-5; maybe TRBD1 (6 bases). Trimming stripped 5 bases from V and 7 bases from J, with 15 bases between. The germline CDR1 and CDR2 sequences are KGHSH and LQKENI. The CDR3 has 14 amino acids. The CDR3 reads CASSGAGAAQPQHF. The CDR3 nucleotides read TGTGCCAGCTCAGGAGCGGGGGCAGCCCAGCCCCAGCATTTT.

J is TRBJ2-1 and V is TRBV4-1, with TRBD1 identical over 9 bases. The CDR3 spans 15 residues. Trimming removed 5 bases from V and 4 bases from J; junction bases left unmatched: 6. CDR1 is MGHRA, CDR2 YSYEKL, per germline. The CDR3 sequence: CASSDPGQGYNEQFF. The CDR3 region has the DNA TGCGCCAGCAGCGACCCGGGACAGGGTTACAATGAGCAGTTCTTC.

The CDR3: CASSYIYTTGVGDQPQHF. DNA for the CDR3: TGTGCCAGCAGTTACATATATACGACAGGAGTTGGGGATCAGCCCCAGCATTTT. The chain employs TRBV6-2 or TRBV6-3 and TRBJ1-5, with D perhaps matching TRBD1 (6 bases). V lost 2 bases and J lost 5, with 22 bases in between. The CDR3 runs 18 residues. The V gene's germline CDR1 is MNHEY and CDR2 SVGEGT.

The J gene is TRBJ1-6, the V gene TRBV7-9; D not resolved. The CDR3 runs 14 residues. The germline V and J ends were trimmed by 3 bases and 9 bases, with 12 bases remaining between them. The germline V gene has CDR1 SEHNR and CDR2 FQNEAQ (reference sequence). CDR3 DNA sequence: TGTGCCAGCAGCTTGAAAGGCCGGGGTTCACCCCTCCACTTT. Translated: CASSLKGRGSPLHF.

The chain uses TRBV27 and TRBJ1-6, with 9 bases that match TRBD1. In germline, CDR1 is MNHEY, CDR2 SMNVEV (reference sequence). This CDR3 has 15 residues. J was trimmed by 9 bases and V by 1 base; bases with no gene match: 4. The CDR3 loop reads CASSLLGQGASPLHF. The CDR3 region has the DNA TGTGCCAGCAGTTTATTGGGACAGGGAGCTTCACCCCTCCACTTT.

The chain couples TRBV7-3 to TRBJ2-1, with TRBD2 identical over 9 bases. Germline V gene lookup returns CDR1 SGHTA and CDR2 FQGTGA. V shed 1 base and J 6 bases; nucleotides not matched to a gene: 7. The CDR3 has 16 amino acids. The CDR3 bases are TGTGCCAGCAGCTTAAGGGGCGGGAGGGCCATCAATGAGCAGTTCTTC. This codes for CASSLRGGRAINEQFF. The variable domain in full, with the rest retrieved from reference TRBV7-3 and TRBJ2-1, is GAGVSQTPSNKVTEKGKYVELRCDPISGHTALYWYRQSLGQGPEFLIYFQGTGAADDSGLPNDRFFAVRPEGSVSTLKIQRTERGDSAVYLCASSLRGGRAINEQFFGPGTRLTVL.

The chain links TRBV7-3 to TRBJ2-3; D might be TRBD2 (5 bases). The CDR3 is 12 amino acids. Germline V lookup: CDR1 SGHTA, CDR2 FQGTGA. V was cut by 5 bases and J by 4 bases, with 7 bases left in between. Written as DNA, the CDR3 is TGTGCCAGCAGCCGGACTTCAGATACGCAGTATTTT. It translates to CASSRTSDTQYF.

J is TRBJ2-7 and V is TRBV6-4; weak D call: TRBD2 (5 bases). Trimming took off 8 bases at V and 3 bases at J, with 14 bases between the two ends. CDR3 length equals 13 residues. The germline V gene has CDR1 MRHNA and CDR2 SNTAGT. CDR3 DNA: TGTGCCAGCCGGGCGGGTTCTCTCTACGAGCAGTACTTC. This sequence encodes CASRAGSLYEQYF.

The chain carries TRBV18 and TRBJ2-2; possibly TRBD2 for D (6 bases). CDR1 and CDR2 (germline): KGHSH, LQKENI. The V end was cut by 3 bases, the J end by 0 bases, with 11 bases between. The CDR3 runs to 16 residues. CDR3 DNA: TGTGCCAGCTCACCCCCGGGGGTCGCGAACACCGGGGAGCTGTTTTTT. Protein product: CASSPPGVANTGELFF.

The chain is built from TRBV6-6 and TRBJ1-2; TRBD1 is a possible D gene (6 bases). This CDR3 region has 15 residues. Trimming took off 0 bases at V and 5 bases at J, with 13 bases between the two ends. Germline lookup yields CDR1 MNHNY and CDR2 SVGAGI (reference sequence). CDR3 residues: CASSYSKGDLYGYTF. In DNA, the CDR3 is TGTGCCAGCAGTTACTCGAAGGGGGATCTTTATGGCTACACCTTC.

V gene TRBV15 combines with J gene TRBJ2-5; tentative D call: TRBD2 (5 bases). The length of the CDR3 is 14 residues. From germline, CDR1 is LNHNV and CDR2 YYDKDF (reference sequence). The V and J ends lost 0 bases and 5 bases respectively, with 10 bases between them. The CDR3 sequence: CATSRDHGGETQYF. The CDR3 DNA reads TGTGCCACCAGCAGAGATCACGGCGGGGAGACCCAGTACTTC. The full variable domain, with the rest looked up from reference TRBV15 and TRBJ2-5, is DAMVIQNPRYQVTQFGKPVTLSCSQTLNHNVMYWYQQKSSQAPKLLFHYYDKDFNNEADTPDNFQSRRPNTSFCFLDIRSPGLGDTAMYLCATSRDHGGETQYFGPGTRLLVL.